This TCR beta chain was captured in a study of blood T cell repertoires in COVID-19. Overall study: Sample material is recorded as cDNA or gDNA derived from T cells, B-cell-depleted T cells, or PBMCs.

In the original processing: Scientists estimated how many nucleated cells there were by amplifying reference gene primers. The protocol was immunoSEQ multiplex PCR, while the TCRdb copy is restricted to in-frame clones and leaves out a portion. D and trimming were read from the DNA, whereas the V and J calls and clone size are those reported in that table. The sample has tens of thousands of clones, about 86% seen once. Germline V CDR1 and CDR2: MNHEY, SMNVEV (reference sequence). This CDR3 contains 12 residues. V was clipped by 10 bases and J by 2 bases, with 11 bases between them. This receptor was identified in a woman at least 80 years old in a cohort sampled during active or convalescent COVID-19. The chain combines TRBV27 with TRBJ1-2, with D maybe TRBD1 (5 bases). The source material was peripheral blood. DNA of the CDR3: TGTGCCACCGGGACTGGGAACTATGGCTACACCTTC. It yields the protein CATGTGNYGYTF.